The 12 T cell receptor beta chains listed next were all sequenced from one sample in a study of CD8 T cells in Susac syndrome. Reverse transcription used about 0.5 to 1 ug RNA and random hexamers. Via MiXCR, TCRdb re-called the immunoSEQ multiplex PCR reads, giving one row per CDR3 protein. The repertoire includes about 180,000 distinct CDR3 sequences, 90% to 96% of them detected once, and about 0.13% sits in the top ten. The sequenced material came from CD4+ T cells from PBMCs. All receptors come from a human donor with Susac syndrome.

The chain uses TRBV9 and TRBJ1-1, with a weak D call TRBD1 (5 bases). The germline V gene has CDR1 SGDLS and CDR2 YYNGEE. V was pared by 1 base and J by 1 base, with 8 bases between. The CDR3 is 14 residues long. In DNA, the CDR3 is TGTGCCAGCAGCGTAAGGGGTTGGAACACTGAAGCTTTCTTT. It specifies CASSVRGWNTEAFF.

The chain employs TRBV18 and TRBJ1-5; a possible D gene is TRBD1 (6 bases). Germline CDR1 is KGHSH and CDR2 is LQKENI. This CDR3 comprises 14 residues. Trimming left V 5 bases short and J 5 bases short, with 13 bases between. The CDR3 loop is CASSAGARYQPQHF. The DNA of the CDR3 is TGTGCCAGCTCAGCAGGGGCGAGGTATCAGCCCCAGCATTTT.

The chain joins TRBV12-3 or TRBV12-4 to TRBJ2-2, with 10 bases that match TRBD1. This CDR3 has 14 residues. V gave up 6 bases and J gave up 7 bases; unmatched junction bases: 5. CDR3 in amino acids: CASSPGTGVGELFF. CDR3 nucleotides: TGTGCCAGCAGCCCCGGGACAGGGGTCGGGGAGCTGTTTTTT.

The chain is built from TRBV30 and TRBJ1-2, with 8 bases aligning to TRBD1. V lost 0 bases, J lost 7 bases, and 4 bases stayed unmatched. The germline V gene encodes CDR1 GTSNPN and CDR2 SVGIG (reference sequence). This CDR3 region has 13 residues. Written as DNA, the CDR3 is TGTGCCTGGAGTGTAGACAGGGGTAGTGGCTACACCTTC. This translates into CAWSVDRGSGYTF.

The chain recombines TRBV4-3 with TRBJ2-6; no firm D call. CDR3 length: 13 residues. Germline V gives CDR1 LGHNA, CDR2 YSLEER. V gave up 6 bases and J gave up 2 bases, with 5 bases separating them. The CDR3 region is CASRPAGANVLTF. CDR3 DNA sequence: TGCGCCAGCAGGCCCGCTGGGGCCAACGTCCTGACTTTC.

The rearrangement uses TRBV6-2 or TRBV6-3 and TRBJ1-5; D is ambiguous. This CDR3 has 17 residues. V lost 3 bases and J lost 2, with 17 bases in between. Germline V lookup: CDR1 MNHEY, CDR2 SVGEGT. The chain's CDR3 is CASSYVTGQSGNQPQHF. Written as DNA, the CDR3 is TGTGCCAGCAGTTATGTTACGGGTCAGAGCGGCAATCAGCCCCAGCATTTT.

The rearrangement joins TRBV13 to TRBJ2-5; D not certain. Per germline, CDR1 PRHDT and CDR2 FYEKMQ (reference sequence). Deletions cut 2 bases from V and 5 bases from J, with 6 bases between. CDR3 length: 12 residues. The CDR3 sequence: CASSLFRETQYF. The CDR3 nucleotides read TGTGCCAGCAGCTTATTTCGGGAGACCCAGTACTTC.

V and J are TRBV6-4 and TRBJ2-1; maybe TRBD2 (5 bases). The V and J ends lost 7 bases and 8 bases respectively, with 21 bases between them. The CDR3 extends over 15 amino acids. Germline V gives CDR1 MRHNA, CDR2 SNTAGT. In DNA, the CDR3 is TGTGCCAGCAAACGAGACGGGAACATTTTCGATGAGCAGTTCTTC. This sequence encodes CASKRDGNIFDEQFF.

The chain has TRBV20-1 and TRBJ2-5; 8 bases line up with TRBD2. This CDR3 is built from 13 residues. CDR1 DFQATT and CDR2 SNEGSKA come from the germline V gene (reference sequence). The ends lost 3 bases at V and 4 bases at J; junction bases unmatched: 4. CDR3 nucleotide sequence: TGCAGTGCTAGGGCCGGGACTAGAGAGACCCAGTACTTC. Its translation: CSARAGTRETQYF.

This sequence joins TRBV7-9 and TRBJ2-5, with D tentatively TRBD1 or TRBD2 (5 bases each). The CDR3 is made up of 16 amino acids. In germline, CDR1 is SEHNR, CDR2 FQNEAQ (reference sequence). V was trimmed by 0 bases and J by 1 base, leaving 12 bases between them. CDR3 bases: TGTGCCAGCAGCTTAGCGAGGGCAGGGCCCCAAGAGACCCAGTACTTC. This sequence encodes CASSLARAGPQETQYF.

The V gene is TRBV7-2, the J gene TRBJ2-1, with 16 positions matching TRBD2. This CDR3 has 15 residues. With 7 bases clipped from V and 10 bases from J, the junction kept 7 bases outside the gene matches. CDR1 is SGHTA, CDR2 FQGNSA, per germline. The CDR3 region is CASTPGLAGGLEQFF. CDR3 nucleotides: TGTGCCAGCACCCCGGGACTAGCGGGGGGGCTCGAGCAGTTCTTC.

The chain links TRBV30 to TRBJ2-2; no reliable D call. Germline V gives CDR1 GTSNPN, CDR2 SVGIG (reference sequence). Trimming removed 4 bases from V and 5 bases from J, with 8 bases in between. This CDR3 is built from 12 residues. CDR3 DNA: TGTGCCTGGAACATTTGGACCGGGGAGCTGTTTTTT. Protein sequence: CAWNIWTGELFF.